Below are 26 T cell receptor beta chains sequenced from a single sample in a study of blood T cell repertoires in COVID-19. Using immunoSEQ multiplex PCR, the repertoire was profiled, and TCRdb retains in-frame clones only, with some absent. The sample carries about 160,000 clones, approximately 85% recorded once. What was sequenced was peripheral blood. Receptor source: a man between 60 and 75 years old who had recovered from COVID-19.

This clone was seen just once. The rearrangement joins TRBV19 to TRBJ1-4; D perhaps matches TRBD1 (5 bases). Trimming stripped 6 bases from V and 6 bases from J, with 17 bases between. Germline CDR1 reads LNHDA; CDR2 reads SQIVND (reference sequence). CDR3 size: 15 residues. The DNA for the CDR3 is TGTGCCAGTAGCTTGGGAGGGGTCCTTGATGAAAAACTGTTTTTT. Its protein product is CASSLGGVLDEKLFF.

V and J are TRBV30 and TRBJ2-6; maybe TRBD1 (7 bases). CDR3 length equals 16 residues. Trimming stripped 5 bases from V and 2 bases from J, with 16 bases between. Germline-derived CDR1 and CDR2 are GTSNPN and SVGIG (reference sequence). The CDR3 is CAWGWSGGTGANVLTF. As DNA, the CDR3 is TGTGCCTGGGGCTGGTCAGGGGGGACTGGGGCCAACGTCCTGACTTTC.

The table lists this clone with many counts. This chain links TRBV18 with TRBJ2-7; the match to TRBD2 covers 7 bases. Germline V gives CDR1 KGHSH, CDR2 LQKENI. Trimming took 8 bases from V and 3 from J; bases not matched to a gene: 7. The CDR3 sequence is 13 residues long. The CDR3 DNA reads TGTGCCAGCACATTGGGGGGGATCTACGAGCAGTACTTC. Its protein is CASTLGGIYEQYF.

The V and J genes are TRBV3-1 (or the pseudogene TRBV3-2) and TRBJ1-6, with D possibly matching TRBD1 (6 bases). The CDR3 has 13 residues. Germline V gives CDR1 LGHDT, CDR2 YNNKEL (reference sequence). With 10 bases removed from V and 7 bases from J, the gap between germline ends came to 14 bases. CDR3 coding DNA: TGTGCCACCTCGGGGGGCGAAAATTCACCCCTCCACTTT. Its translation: CATSGGENSPLHF.

The CDR3, as DNA: TGTGCCAGTAGTACCCCACAGGGGACTGGGGCCAACGTCCTGACTTTC. It is translated as CASSTPQGTGANVLTF. This chain links TRBV19 with TRBJ2-6, with 7 bases that match TRBD1. Germline V gene lookup returns CDR1 LNHDA and CDR2 SQIVND (reference sequence). The CDR3 covers 16 residues. J lost 2 bases, V lost 4 bases, and 5 bases had no gene match.

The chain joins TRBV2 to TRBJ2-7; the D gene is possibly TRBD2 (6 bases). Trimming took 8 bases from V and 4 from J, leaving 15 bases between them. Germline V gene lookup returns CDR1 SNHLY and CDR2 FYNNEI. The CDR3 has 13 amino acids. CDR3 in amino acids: CASAGPRGYEQYF. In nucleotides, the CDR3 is TGTGCCAGCGCGGGGCCCCGGGGGTACGAGCAGTACTTC.

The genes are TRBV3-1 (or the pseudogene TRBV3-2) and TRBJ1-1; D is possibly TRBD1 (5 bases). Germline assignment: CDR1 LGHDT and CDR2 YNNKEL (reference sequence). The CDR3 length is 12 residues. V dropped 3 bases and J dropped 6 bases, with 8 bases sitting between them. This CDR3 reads CASSHGGAEAFF. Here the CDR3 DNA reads TGTGCCAGCAGCCATGGGGGGGCTGAAGCTTTCTTT.

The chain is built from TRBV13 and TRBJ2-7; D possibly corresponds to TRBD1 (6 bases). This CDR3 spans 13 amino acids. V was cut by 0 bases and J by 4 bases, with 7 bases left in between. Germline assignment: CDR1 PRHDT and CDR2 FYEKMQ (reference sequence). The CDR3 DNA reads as TGTGCCAGCAGCTTAGGACAGGGATACGAGCAGTACTTC. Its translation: CASSLGQGYEQYF.

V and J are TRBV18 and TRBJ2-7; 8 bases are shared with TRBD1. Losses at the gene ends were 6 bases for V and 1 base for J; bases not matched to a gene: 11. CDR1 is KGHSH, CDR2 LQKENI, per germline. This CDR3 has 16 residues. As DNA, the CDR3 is TGTGCCAGCTCTCCGACAGGGGTCTTATCATCCTACGAGCAGTACTTC. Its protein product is CASSPTGVLSSYEQYF.

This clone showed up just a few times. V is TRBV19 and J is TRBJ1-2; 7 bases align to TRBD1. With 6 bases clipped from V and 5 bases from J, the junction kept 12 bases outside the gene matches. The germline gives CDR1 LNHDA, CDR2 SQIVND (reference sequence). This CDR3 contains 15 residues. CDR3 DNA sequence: TGTGCCAGTAGCCCTCCGGGACAGCTGTCATATGGCTACACCTTC. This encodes CASSPPGQLSYGYTF.

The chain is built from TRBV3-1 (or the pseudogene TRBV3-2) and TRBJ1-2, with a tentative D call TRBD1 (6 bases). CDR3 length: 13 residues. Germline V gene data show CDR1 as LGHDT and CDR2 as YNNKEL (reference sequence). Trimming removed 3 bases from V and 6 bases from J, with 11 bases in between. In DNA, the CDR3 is TGTGCCAGCAGCCACGGACAGACAGATGGCTACACCTTC. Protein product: CASSHGQTDGYTF.

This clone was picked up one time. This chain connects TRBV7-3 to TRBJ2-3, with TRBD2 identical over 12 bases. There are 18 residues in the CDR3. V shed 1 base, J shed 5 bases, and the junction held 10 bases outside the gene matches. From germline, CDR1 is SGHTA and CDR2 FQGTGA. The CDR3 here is CASSLNGLAGGPRDTQYF. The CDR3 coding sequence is TGTGCCAGCAGCTTAAACGGGCTAGCGGGGGGGCCGAGAGATACGCAGTATTTT.

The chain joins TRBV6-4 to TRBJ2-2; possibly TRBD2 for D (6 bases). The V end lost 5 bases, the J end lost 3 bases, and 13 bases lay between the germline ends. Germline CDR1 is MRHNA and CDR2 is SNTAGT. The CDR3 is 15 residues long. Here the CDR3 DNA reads TGTGCCAGCAGTAGCATGGGCGGGGACACCGGGGAGCTGTTTTTT. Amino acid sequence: CASSSMGGDTGELFF.

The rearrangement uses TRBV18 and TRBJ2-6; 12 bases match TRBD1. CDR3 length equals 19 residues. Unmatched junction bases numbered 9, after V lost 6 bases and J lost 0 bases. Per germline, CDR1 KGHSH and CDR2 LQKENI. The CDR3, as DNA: TGTGCCAGCTCCCTCGCCGGGACAGGGGGCGACTCTGGGGCCAACGTCCTGACTTTC. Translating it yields CASSLAGTGGDSGANVLTF. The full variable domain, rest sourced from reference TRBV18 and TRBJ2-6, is NAGVMQNPRHLVRRRGQEARLRCSPMKGHSHVYWYRQLPEEGLKFMVYLQKENIIDESGMPKERFSAEFPKEGPSILRIQQVVRGDSAAYFCASSLAGTGGDSGANVLTFGAGSRLTVL.

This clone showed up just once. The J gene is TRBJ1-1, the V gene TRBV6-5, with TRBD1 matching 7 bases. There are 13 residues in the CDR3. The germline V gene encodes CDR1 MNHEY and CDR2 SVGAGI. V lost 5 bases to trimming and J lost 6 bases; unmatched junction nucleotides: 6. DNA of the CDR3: TGTGCCAGCAGTCGACAGGGAATGGCTGAAGCTTTCTTT. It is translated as CASSRQGMAEAFF.

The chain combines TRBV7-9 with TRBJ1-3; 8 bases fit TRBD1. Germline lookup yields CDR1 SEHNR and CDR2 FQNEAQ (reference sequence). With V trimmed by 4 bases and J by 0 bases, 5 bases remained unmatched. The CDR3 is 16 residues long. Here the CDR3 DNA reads TGTGCCAGCAGCTCCAATGGGACAGGCTCTGGAAACACCATATATTTT. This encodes CASSSNGTGSGNTIYF.

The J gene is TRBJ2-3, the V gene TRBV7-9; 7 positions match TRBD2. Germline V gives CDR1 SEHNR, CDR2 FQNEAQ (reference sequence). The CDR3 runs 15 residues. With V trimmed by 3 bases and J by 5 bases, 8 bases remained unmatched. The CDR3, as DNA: TGTGCCAGCAGCTTGGCGGGGGACGGGATAGATACGCAGTATTTT. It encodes CASSLAGDGIDTQYF.

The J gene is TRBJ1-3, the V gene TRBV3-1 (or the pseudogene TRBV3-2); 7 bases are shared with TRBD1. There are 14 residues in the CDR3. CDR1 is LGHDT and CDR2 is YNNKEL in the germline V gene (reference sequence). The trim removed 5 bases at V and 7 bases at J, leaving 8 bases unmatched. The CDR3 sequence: CASSRQGERNTIYF. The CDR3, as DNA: TGTGCCAGCAGCAGGCAGGGGGAGCGGAACACCATATATTTT.

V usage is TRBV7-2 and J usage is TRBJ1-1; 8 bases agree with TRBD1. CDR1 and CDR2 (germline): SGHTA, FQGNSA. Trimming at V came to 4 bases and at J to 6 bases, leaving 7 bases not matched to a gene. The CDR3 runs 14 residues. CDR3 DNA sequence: TGTGCCAGCAGCTCCCAGGGGGCTATCGCTGAAGCTTTCTTT. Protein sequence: CASSSQGAIAEAFF.

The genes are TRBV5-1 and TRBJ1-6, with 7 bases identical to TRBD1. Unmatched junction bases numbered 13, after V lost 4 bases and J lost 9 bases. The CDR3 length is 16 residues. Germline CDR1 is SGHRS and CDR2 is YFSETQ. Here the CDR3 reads CASSPGQNIILSPLHF. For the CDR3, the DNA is TGCGCCAGCAGCCCGGGACAGAACATAATTCTTTCACCCCTCCACTTT.

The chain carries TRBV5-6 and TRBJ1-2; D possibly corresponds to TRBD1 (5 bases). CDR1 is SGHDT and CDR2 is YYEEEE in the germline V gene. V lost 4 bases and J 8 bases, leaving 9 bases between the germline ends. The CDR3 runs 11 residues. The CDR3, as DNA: TGTGCCAGCAGCGGACATGGGGGCTACACCTTC. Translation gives CASSGHGGYTF.

Here the CDR3 reads CASSLARQSANYGYTF. DNA for the CDR3: TGCGCCAGCAGCTTGGCTAGGCAGAGCGCTAACTATGGCTACACCTTC. The rearrangement links TRBV5-1 to TRBJ1-2; unclear D gene. V gave up 0 bases and J gave up 0 bases, with 12 bases separating them. Germline V gene sequence: CDR1 SGHRS, CDR2 YFSETQ. The CDR3 sequence is 16 residues long.

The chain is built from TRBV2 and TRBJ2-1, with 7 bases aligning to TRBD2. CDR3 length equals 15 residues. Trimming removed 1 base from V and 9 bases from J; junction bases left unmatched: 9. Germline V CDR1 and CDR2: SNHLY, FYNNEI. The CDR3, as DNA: TGTGCCAGCAGTGAAGGGCTAGCGGCGCCTCTTGAGCAGTTCTTC. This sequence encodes CASSEGLAAPLEQFF.

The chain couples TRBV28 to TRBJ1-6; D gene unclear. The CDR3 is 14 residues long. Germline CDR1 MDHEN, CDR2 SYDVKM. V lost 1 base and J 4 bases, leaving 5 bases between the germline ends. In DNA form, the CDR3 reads TGTGCCAGCAGTTTATCCCTATATAATTCACCCCTCCACTTT. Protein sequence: CASSLSLYNSPLHF.

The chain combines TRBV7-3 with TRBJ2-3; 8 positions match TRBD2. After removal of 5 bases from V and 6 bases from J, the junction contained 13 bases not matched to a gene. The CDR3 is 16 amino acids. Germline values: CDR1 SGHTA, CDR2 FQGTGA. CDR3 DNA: TGTGCCAGCAGCATGACTAGCGCCCGCGAAGGGGATACGCAGTATTTT. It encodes CASSMTSAREGDTQYF.

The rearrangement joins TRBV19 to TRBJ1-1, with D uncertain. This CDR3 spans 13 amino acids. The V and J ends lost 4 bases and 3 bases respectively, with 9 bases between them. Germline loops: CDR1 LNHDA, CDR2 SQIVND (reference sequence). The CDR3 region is CASSSTRDTEAFF. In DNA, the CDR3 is TGTGCCAGTAGTAGTACTAGGGACACTGAAGCTTTCTTT. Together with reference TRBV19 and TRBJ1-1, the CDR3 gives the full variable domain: DGGITQSPKYLFRKEGQNVTLSCEQNLNHDAMYWYRQDPGQGLRLIYYSQIVNDFQKGDIAEGYSVSREKKESFPLTVTSAQKNPTAFYLCASSSTRDTEAFFGQGTRLTVV.